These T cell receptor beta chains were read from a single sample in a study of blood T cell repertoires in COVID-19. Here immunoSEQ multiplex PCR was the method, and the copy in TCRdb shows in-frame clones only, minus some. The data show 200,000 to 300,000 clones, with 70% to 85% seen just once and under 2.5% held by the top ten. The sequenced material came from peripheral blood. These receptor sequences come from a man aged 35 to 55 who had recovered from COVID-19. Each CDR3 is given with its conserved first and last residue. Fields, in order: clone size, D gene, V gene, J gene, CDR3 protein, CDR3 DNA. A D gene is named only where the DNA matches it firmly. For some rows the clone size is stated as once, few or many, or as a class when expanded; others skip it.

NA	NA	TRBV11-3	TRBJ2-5	CASSPTGVETQYF	TGTGCCAGCAGCCCCACGGGGGTAGAGACCCAGTACTTC
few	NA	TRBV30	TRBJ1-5	CAWGPLGGGNQPQHF	TGTGCCTGGGGCCCCCTGGGGGGGGGCAATCAGCCCCAGCATTTT
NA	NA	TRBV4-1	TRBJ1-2	CASSQEDRRDYGYTF	TGCGCCAGCAGCCAAGAAGACAGGCGGGACTATGGCTACACCTTC
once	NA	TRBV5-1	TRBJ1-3	CASTPGPSGNTIYF	TGCGCCAGCACCCCAGGGCCCTCTGGAAACACCATATATTTT
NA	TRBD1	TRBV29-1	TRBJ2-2	CSAATGTGHAGELFF	TGCAGCGCCGCCACCGGGACAGGCCACGCCGGGGAGCTGTTTTTT
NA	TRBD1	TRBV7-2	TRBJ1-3	CASSLARTGSGNTIYF	TGTGCCAGCAGCTTAGCCAGGACAGGCTCTGGAAACACCATATATTTT
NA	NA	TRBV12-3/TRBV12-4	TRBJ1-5	CASSRVNQPQHF	TGTGCCAGCAGTCGGGTTAATCAGCCCCAGCATTTT
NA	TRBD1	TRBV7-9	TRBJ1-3	CASSRDSLGGNTIYF	TGTGCCAGCAGCCGGGACAGTCTAGGGGGAAACACCATATATTTT
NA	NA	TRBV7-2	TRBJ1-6	CASSLALRLKNSPLHF	TGTGCCAGCAGCTTAGCGCTTCGGTTAAAAAATTCACCCCTCCACTTT
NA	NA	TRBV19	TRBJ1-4	CASGGRVAEKLFF	TGTGCCAGTGGGGGGAGGGTCGCTGAAAAACTGTTTTTT
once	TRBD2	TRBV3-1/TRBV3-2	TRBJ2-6	CASSQRGIRLAGGVSGANVLTF	TGTGCCAGCAGCCAAAGGGGGATTAGACTAGCGGGAGGTGTATCTGGGGCCAACGTCCTGACTTTC
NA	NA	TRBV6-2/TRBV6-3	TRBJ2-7	CASSYGQTTYEQYF	TGTGCCAGCAGTTACGGGCAGACCACCTACGAGCAGTACTTC
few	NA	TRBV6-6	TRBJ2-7	CASSYSERPYEQYF	TGTGCCAGCAGTTACTCTGAGCGCCCCTACGAGCAGTACTTC
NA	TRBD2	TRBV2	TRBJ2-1	CASSETSGVLEQFF	TGTGCCAGCAGTGAAACTAGCGGGGTCCTGGAGCAGTTCTTC
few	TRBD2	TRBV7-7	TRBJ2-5	CASSPGGGGAVETQYF	TGTGCTAGCAGCCCCGGAGGCGGGGGGGCGGTTGAGACCCAGTACTTC
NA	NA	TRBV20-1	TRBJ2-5	CSARKMETQYF	TGCAGTGCTCGTAAAATGGAGACCCAGTACTTC
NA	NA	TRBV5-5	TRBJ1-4	CASSPDFEKLFF	TGTGCCAGCAGTCCGGACTTTGAAAAACTGTTTTTT
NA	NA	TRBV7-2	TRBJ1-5	CASSFWADAQPQHF	TGTGCCAGCAGCTTTTGGGCAGATGCTCAGCCCCAGCATTTT
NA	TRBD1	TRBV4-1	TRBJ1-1	CASSPRQGATEAFF	TGCGCCAGCAGCCCCCGGCAGGGGGCCACTGAAGCTTTCTTT
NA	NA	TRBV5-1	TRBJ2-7	CASSPPAGQSYEQYF	TGCGCCAGCAGCCCACCGGCGGGACAGTCCTACGAGCAGTACTTC
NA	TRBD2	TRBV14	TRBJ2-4	CASSPAGGRNIQYF	TGTGCCAGCAGCCCAGCGGGAGGAAGAAACATTCAGTACTTC
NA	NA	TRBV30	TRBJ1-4	CAWSMGGATNEKLFF	TGTGCCTGGAGCATGGGGGGGGCGACTAATGAAAAACTGTTTTTT
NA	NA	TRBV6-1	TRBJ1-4	CASSEVGFNEKLFF	TGTGCCAGCAGTGAAGTGGGCTTTAATGAAAAACTGTTTTTT
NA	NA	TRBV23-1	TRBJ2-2	CASSRPGQNTGELFF	TGCGCCAGCAGTCGGCCGGGACAGAACACCGGGGAGCTGTTTTTT
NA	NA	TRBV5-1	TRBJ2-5	CASSFAAQVGETQYF	TGCGCCAGCAGCTTTGCGGCTCAAGTGGGAGAGACCCAGTACTTC
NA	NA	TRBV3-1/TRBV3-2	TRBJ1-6	CASSLQGLPLHF	TGTGCCAGCAGCCTCCAGGGTCTACCCCTCCACTTT
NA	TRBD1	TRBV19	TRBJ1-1	CASSAGQGTEAFF	TGTGCCAGTAGTGCGGGACAGGGGACTGAAGCTTTCTTT
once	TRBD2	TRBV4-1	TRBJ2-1	CASSQGGLAGNEQFF	TGCGCCAGCAGCCAAGGAGGACTAGCGGGCAATGAGCAGTTCTTC
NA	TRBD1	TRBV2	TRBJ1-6	CASSLTGVDRSPLHF	TGTGCCAGCAGTCTAACAGGGGTGGATAGATCACCCCTCCACTTT
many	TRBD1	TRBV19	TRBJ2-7	CASSGYRQGESYEQYF	TGTGCCAGTAGTGGATACCGACAGGGAGAGTCCTACGAGCAGTACTTC
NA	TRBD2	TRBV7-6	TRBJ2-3	CASSPRGVSGGGSTDTQYF	TGTGCCAGCAGCCCTAGGGGAGTGAGCGGGGGAGGGAGCACAGATACGCAGTATTTT
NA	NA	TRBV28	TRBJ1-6	CASRPFTSGGNSPLHF	TGTGCCAGCAGGCCATTCACATCGGGGGGGAATTCACCCCTCCACTTT
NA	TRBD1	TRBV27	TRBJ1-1	CASSDRQGGWNEAFF	TGTGCCAGCAGTGACAGACAGGGGGGGTGGAATGAAGCTTTCTTT